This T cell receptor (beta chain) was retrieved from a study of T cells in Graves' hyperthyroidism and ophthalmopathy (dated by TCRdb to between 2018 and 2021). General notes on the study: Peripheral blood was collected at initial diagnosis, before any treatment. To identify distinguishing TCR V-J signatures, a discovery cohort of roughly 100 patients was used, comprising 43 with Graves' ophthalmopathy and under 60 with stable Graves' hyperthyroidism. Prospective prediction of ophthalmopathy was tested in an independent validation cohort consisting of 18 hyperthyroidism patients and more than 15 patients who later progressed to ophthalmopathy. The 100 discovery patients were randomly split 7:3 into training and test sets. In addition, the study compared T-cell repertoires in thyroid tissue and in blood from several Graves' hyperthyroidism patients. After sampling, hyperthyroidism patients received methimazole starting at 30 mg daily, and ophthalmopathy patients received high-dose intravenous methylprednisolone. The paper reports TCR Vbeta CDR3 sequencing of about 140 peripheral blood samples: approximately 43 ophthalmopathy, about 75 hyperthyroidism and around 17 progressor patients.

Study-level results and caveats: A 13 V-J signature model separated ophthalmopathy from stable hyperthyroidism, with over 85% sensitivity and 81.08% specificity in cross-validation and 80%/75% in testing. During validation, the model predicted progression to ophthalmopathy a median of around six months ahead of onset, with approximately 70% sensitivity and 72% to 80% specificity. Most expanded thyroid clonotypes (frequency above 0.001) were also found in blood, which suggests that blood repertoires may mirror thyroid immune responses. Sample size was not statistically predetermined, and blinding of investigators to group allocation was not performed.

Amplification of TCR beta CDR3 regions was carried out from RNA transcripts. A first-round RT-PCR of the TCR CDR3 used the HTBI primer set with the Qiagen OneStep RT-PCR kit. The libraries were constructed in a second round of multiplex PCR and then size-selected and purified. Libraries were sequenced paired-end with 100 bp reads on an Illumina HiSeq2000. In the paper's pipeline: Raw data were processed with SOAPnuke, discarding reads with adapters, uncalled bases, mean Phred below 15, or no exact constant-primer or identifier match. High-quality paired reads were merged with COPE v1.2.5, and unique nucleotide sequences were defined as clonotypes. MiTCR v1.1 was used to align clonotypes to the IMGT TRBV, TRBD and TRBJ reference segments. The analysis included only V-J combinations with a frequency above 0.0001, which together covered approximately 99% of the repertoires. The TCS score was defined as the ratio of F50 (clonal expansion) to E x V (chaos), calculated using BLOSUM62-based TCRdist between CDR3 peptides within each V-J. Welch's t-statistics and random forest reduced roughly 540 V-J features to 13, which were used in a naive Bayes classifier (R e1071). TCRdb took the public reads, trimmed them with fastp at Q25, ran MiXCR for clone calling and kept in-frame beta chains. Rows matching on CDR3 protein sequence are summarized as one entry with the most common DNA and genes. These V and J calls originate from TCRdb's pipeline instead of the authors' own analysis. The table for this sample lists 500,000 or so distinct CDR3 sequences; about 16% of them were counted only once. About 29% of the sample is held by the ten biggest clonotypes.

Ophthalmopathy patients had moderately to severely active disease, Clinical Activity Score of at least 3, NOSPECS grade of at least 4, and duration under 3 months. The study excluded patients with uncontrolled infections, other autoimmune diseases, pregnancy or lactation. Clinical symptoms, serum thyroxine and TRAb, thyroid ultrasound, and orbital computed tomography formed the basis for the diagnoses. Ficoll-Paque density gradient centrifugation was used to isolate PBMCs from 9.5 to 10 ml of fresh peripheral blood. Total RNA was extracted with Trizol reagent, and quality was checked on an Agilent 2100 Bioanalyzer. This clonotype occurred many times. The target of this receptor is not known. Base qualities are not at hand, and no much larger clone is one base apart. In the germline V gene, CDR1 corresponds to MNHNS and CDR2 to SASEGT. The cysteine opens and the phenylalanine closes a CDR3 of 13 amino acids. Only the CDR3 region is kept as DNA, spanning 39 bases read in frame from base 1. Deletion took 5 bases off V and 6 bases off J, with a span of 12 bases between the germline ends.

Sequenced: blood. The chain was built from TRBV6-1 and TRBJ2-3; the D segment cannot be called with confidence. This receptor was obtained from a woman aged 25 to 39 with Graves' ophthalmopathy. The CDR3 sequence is CASSLDPMDTQYF. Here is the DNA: TGTGCCAGCAGTCTTGACCCAATGGATACGCAGTATTTT.